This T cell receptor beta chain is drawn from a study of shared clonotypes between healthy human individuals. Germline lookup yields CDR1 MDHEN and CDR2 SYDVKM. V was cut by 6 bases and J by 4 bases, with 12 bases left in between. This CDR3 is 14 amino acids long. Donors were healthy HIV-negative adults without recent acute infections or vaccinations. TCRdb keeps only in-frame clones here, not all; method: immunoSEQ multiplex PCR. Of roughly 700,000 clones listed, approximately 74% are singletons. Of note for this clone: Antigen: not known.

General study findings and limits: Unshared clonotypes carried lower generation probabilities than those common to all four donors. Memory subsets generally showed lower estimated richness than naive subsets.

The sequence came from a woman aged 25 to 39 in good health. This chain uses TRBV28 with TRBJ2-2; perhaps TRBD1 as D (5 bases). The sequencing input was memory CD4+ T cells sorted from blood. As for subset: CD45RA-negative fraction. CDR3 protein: CASRVSGSTGELFF. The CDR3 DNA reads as TGTGCCAGCAGGGTCTCAGGGTCCACCGGGGAGCTGTTTTTT.